One sample yielded the 27 T cell receptor beta chains listed below, sequenced in a study of blood T cell repertoires in COVID-19. The assay was immunoSEQ multiplex PCR, and TCRdb's table has in-frame clones only and misses some. Counted here are 150,000 or so clones, about 82% occurring once; the ten biggest clones make up under 6%. The sequencing sample was made of peripheral blood. The receptors here all came from an elderly woman with active or convalescent COVID-19.

CDR3 in amino acids: CASSWGQGANTGELFF. CDR3 coding DNA: TGCGCCAGCAGCTGGGGACAGGGGGCGAACACCGGGGAGCTGTTTTTT. This rearrangement joins TRBV5-1 to TRBJ2-2, with 11 bases fitting TRBD1. Germline V gene data show CDR1 as SGHRS and CDR2 as YFSETQ. This CDR3 has 16 residues. V shed 3 bases, J shed 0 bases, and the junction held 1 base outside the gene matches. The full variable domain, its missing parts supplied by reference TRBV5-1 and TRBJ2-2, is KAGVTQTPRYLIKTRGQQVTLSCSPISGHRSVSWYQQTPGQGLQFLFEYFSETQRNKGNFPGRFSGRQFSNSRSEMNVSTLELGDSALYLCASSWGQGANTGELFFGEGSRLTVL.

In its sample, this clone was seen once. The V and J genes are TRBV7-9 and TRBJ1-2, with 8 bases identical to TRBD1. This CDR3 has 13 residues. Trimming removed 5 bases from V and 6 bases from J; junction bases left unmatched: 5. Germline-derived CDR1 and CDR2 are SEHNR and FQNEAQ (reference sequence). The CDR3, as DNA: TGTGCCAGCAGCCCAGACAGGGGAGATGGCTACACCTTC. This codes for CASSPDRGDGYTF.

This clone occurred a few times. The V gene is TRBV28, the J gene TRBJ1-2, with D perhaps matching TRBD1 (6 bases). This CDR3 comprises 16 residues. V was clipped by 4 bases and J by 4 bases, with 19 bases between them. Germline loops: CDR1 MDHEN, CDR2 SYDVKM. DNA for the CDR3: TGTGCCAGCAGTTCCGCGTGGACAGCCAATAGCTATGGCTACACCTTC. This codes for CASSSAWTANSYGYTF.

The chain recombines TRBV28 with TRBJ2-2, with 8 bases identical to TRBD1. The CDR3 contains 15 residues. CDR1 and CDR2 (germline): MDHEN, SYDVKM. V shed 5 bases, J shed 4 bases, and the junction held 6 bases outside the gene matches. The chain's CDR3 is CASSPGGKFTGELFF. Here the CDR3 DNA reads TGTGCCAGCAGTCCAGGGGGCAAATTCACCGGGGAGCTGTTTTTT.

The chain uses TRBV28 and TRBJ1-5, with D unresolved. This CDR3 has 12 amino acids. The V gene lost 6 bases and the J gene lost 3 bases, with 6 bases spanning the gap. CDR1 and CDR2 (germline): MDHEN, SYDVKM. CDR3 protein: CASRQVNQPQHF. The DNA of the CDR3 is TGTGCCAGCAGACAAGTCAATCAGCCCCAGCATTTT.

V gene TRBV7-3 combines with J gene TRBJ2-2; 7 nucleotides match TRBD1. This CDR3 spans 15 amino acids. Germline loops: CDR1 SGHTA, CDR2 FQGTGA. The V segment lost 5 bases and the J segment 3 bases; nucleotides outside the gene matches: 6. CDR3 sequence (DNA): TGTGCCAGCAGCGCCTCGGGACAGTACACCGGGGAGCTGTTTTTT. This encodes CASSASGQYTGELFF.

The chain employs TRBV5-4 and TRBJ2-1; 11 bases are a match to TRBD2. The V segment lost 4 bases and the J segment 4 bases; nucleotides outside the gene matches: 10. The germline CDR1 and CDR2 sequences are SGHNT and YYREEE (reference sequence). The CDR3 sequence is 17 residues long. The CDR3 bases are TGTGCCAGCAGCCCCGGGGGTAGCGGGGGGGTTTACAATGAGCAGTTCTTC. Translation: CASSPGGSGGVYNEQFF.

This clone appeared once. The V gene is TRBV5-1, the J gene TRBJ1-1, with D hard to call. In germline, CDR1 is SGHRS, CDR2 YFSETQ. CDR3 length equals 12 residues. Trimming stripped 4 bases from V and 3 bases from J, with 7 bases between. The CDR3, as DNA: TGCGCCAGCAGCCCTCGAGACACTGAAGCTTTCTTT. Its translation: CASSPRDTEAFF.

This clone was picked up one time. The rearrangement uses TRBV5-8 and TRBJ2-1, with 7 positions matching TRBD1. The ends lost 4 bases at V and 8 bases at J; junction bases unmatched: 6. The CDR3 runs to 13 residues. Germline V gives CDR1 SGHTS, CDR2 YDEGEE. The CDR3 DNA sequence: TGTGCCAGCAGCCTGGGACAGTCCCATGAGCAGTTCTTC. It is translated as CASSLGQSHEQFF.

This clone has a handful of counts. The chain combines TRBV3-1 (or the pseudogene TRBV3-2) with TRBJ1-4; possible D gene TRBD1, 6 bases. Trimming left V 7 bases short and J 5 bases short, with 20 bases between. Germline V gene lookup returns CDR1 LGHDT and CDR2 YNNKEL (reference sequence). The CDR3 has 16 amino acids. The CDR3 loop is CASTLRNRAPNEKLFF. CDR3 bases: TGTGCCAGCACCCTACGAAACAGGGCGCCGAATGAAAAACTGTTTTTT.

The V gene is TRBV6-6, the J gene TRBJ2-3; 11 bases are a match to TRBD2. The ends lost 6 bases at V and 3 bases at J; junction bases unmatched: 5. In germline, CDR1 is MNHNY, CDR2 SVGAGI (reference sequence). This CDR3 spans 15 amino acids. The CDR3 loop reads CASRIAGGSTDTQYF. CDR3 in DNA: TGTGCCAGCAGAATAGCGGGGGGGTCGACAGATACGCAGTATTTT.

V is TRBV19 and J is TRBJ1-1, with D unclear. The CDR3 is made up of 13 amino acids. With 2 bases removed from V and 1 base from J, the gap between germline ends came to 5 bases. Germline V gene sequence: CDR1 LNHDA, CDR2 SQIVND (reference sequence). As DNA, the CDR3 is TGTGCCAGTAGTATATACGGGAACACTGAAGCTTTCTTT. It specifies CASSIYGNTEAFF.

The chain combines TRBV6-5 with TRBJ1-2; TRBD1 agrees at 8 bases. The germline V gene encodes CDR1 MNHEY and CDR2 SVGAGI. With 6 bases clipped from V and 6 bases from J, the junction kept 6 bases outside the gene matches. This CDR3 has 13 amino acids. CDR3 amino acids: CASSAQGANGYTF. The CDR3 region has the DNA TGTGCCAGCAGCGCCCAGGGGGCTAATGGCTACACCTTC.

The chain has TRBV5-1 and TRBJ1-2, with D perhaps TRBD1 (6 bases). CDR1 is SGHRS, CDR2 YFSETQ, per germline. V lost 0 bases to trimming and J lost 0 bases, with 15 bases between them. The CDR3 has 17 residues. This CDR3 reads CASSLGKDRLSNYGYTF. The DNA for the CDR3 is TGCGCCAGCAGCTTGGGGAAGGACAGACTTTCTAACTATGGCTACACCTTC.

The J gene is TRBJ1-5, the V gene TRBV18; 7 nucleotides match TRBD1. The CDR3 contains 13 residues. Trimming removed 6 bases from V and 5 bases from J; junction bases left unmatched: 4. Per germline, CDR1 KGHSH and CDR2 LQKENI. CDR3 region: CASSLQGDQPQHF. The CDR3 DNA sequence: TGTGCCAGCTCCCTCCAGGGGGATCAGCCCCAGCATTTT.

This chain joins TRBV15 and TRBJ1-2, with 7 bases aligning to TRBD1. Germline CDR1 LNHNV, CDR2 YYDKDF (reference sequence). This CDR3 contains 17 residues. V shed 5 bases, J shed 5 bases, and the junction held 17 bases outside the gene matches. The CDR3 here is CATSARDSLFLWYGYTF. The CDR3 DNA follows: TGTGCCACCAGCGCCCGGGACAGCTTATTCCTTTGGTATGGCTACACCTTC.

J is TRBJ2-6 and V is TRBV2, with D unresolved. The V gene's germline CDR1 is SNHLY and CDR2 FYNNEI. The length of the CDR3 is 15 residues. Trimming shortened V by 3 bases and J by 0 bases, and 6 bases separated the two germline ends. Here the CDR3 reads CASSERISGANVLTF. The CDR3, as DNA: TGTGCCAGCAGTGAGCGTATCTCTGGGGCCAACGTCCTGACTTTC. Using reference TRBV2 and TRBJ2-6 for the parts outside the CDR3, the full variable domain is EPEVTQTPSHQVTQMGQEVILRCVPISNHLYFYWYRQILGQKVEFLVSFYNNEISEKSEIFDDQFSVERPDGSNFTLKIRSTKLEDSAMYFCASSERISGANVLTFGAGSRLTVL.

The CDR3 reads CASSPGTGNYNEQFF. CDR3 DNA sequence: TGTGCCAGCAGCCCCGGGACAGGAAATTACAATGAGCAGTTCTTC. The chain joins TRBV9 to TRBJ2-1; 8 nucleotides match TRBD1. The germline V gene encodes CDR1 SGDLS and CDR2 YYNGEE. The CDR3 loop spans 15 amino acids. V shed 4 bases and J 4 bases; nucleotides not matched to a gene: 7.

V is TRBV10-3 and J is TRBJ2-5; 10 bases match TRBD2. The CDR3 is made up of 16 amino acids. The J segment lost 3 bases and the V segment lost 4 bases, leaving 8 bases of the junction unmatched. Germline V CDR1 and CDR2: ENHRY, SYGVKD. CDR3 bases: TGTGCCATCAGTGCAGGTGTGAGCGGGGGGGAAGAGACCCAGTACTTC. It specifies CAISAGVSGGEETQYF.

The chain links TRBV18 to TRBJ1-2; 7 bases are shared with TRBD1. Germline CDR1 is KGHSH and CDR2 is LQKENI. The CDR3 has 14 amino acids. V was clipped by 6 bases and J by 8 bases; unmatched bases: 12. Here the CDR3 DNA reads TGTGCCAGCTCCCAGGGTGACAGGGCCATGGGCTACACCTTC. Protein product: CASSQGDRAMGYTF.

The V gene is TRBV5-1, the J gene TRBJ2-3, with TRBD1 identical over 7 bases. Trimming took 4 bases from V and 6 from J; bases not matched to a gene: 11. CDR1 is SGHRS, CDR2 YFSETQ, per germline. The CDR3 covers 15 residues. The CDR3 region has the DNA TGCGCCAGCAGCGCCGGGACAGCGACGAGGGATACGCAGTATTTT. It translates to CASSAGTATRDTQYF.

The J gene is TRBJ2-3, the V gene TRBV15, with TRBD2 matching 7 bases. The V gene end was trimmed by 2 bases and the J gene end by 0 bases; junction bases not matched to a gene: 2. Germline V gives CDR1 LNHNV, CDR2 YYDKDF (reference sequence). There are 15 residues in the CDR3. Here the CDR3 reads CATSRRAGSTDTQYF. DNA for the CDR3: TGTGCCACCAGCAGACGAGCGGGGAGCACAGATACGCAGTATTTT. The variable domain in full, with the rest retrieved from reference TRBV15 and TRBJ2-3, is DAMVIQNPRYQVTQFGKPVTLSCSQTLNHNVMYWYQQKSSQAPKLLFHYYDKDFNNEADTPDNFQSRRPNTSFCFLDIRSPGLGDTAMYLCATSRRAGSTDTQYFGPGTRLTVL.

The rearrangement uses TRBV4-1 and TRBJ1-3; TRBD1 might be the D (5 bases). Between the trimmed V and J ends, which lost 5 bases and 4 bases, there was a span of 9 bases. The CDR3 is 13 residues long. Germline V CDR1 and CDR2: MGHRA, YSYEKL. CDR3 residues: CASSTAGGNTIYF. In nucleotides, the CDR3 is TGCGCCAGCAGCACGGCAGGGGGAAACACCATATATTTT.

The V call is TRBV4-3, the J call TRBJ1-4; 9 bases map to TRBD1. Germline V gene sequence: CDR1 LGHNA, CDR2 YSLEER. V lost 0 bases, J lost 8 bases, and 7 bases stayed unmatched. This CDR3 comprises 16 residues. The CDR3 coding sequence is TGCGCCAGCAGCCAAGATCTAGGACAGGGGAAAGAAAAACTGTTTTTT. Protein sequence: CASSQDLGQGKEKLFF.

The CDR3 nucleotides read TGTGCCAGCAGCATTGGACAGGGGGCGTTTTACGAGCAGTACTTC. Its translation is CASSIGQGAFYEQYF. The V call is TRBV5-6, the J call TRBJ2-7, with 11 bases matching TRBD1. V dropped 4 bases and J dropped 4; count of bases not matched to a gene: 7. Per germline, CDR1 SGHDT and CDR2 YYEEEE. This CDR3 has 15 residues. Based on the CDR3 plus reference TRBV5-6 and TRBJ2-7, the full variable domain is DAGVTQSPTHLIKTRGQQVTLRCSPKSGHDTVSWYQQALGQGPQFIFQYYEEEERQRGNFPDRFSGHQFPNYSSELNVNALLLGDSALYLCASSIGQGAFYEQYFGPGTRLTVT.

The rearrangement links TRBV4-1 to TRBJ2-2; TRBD1 might be the D (6 bases). The ends were cut back, 5 bases at V and 5 bases at J, with 15 bases in the middle. Germline V gives CDR1 MGHRA, CDR2 YSYEKL. The CDR3 loop spans 15 amino acids. In nucleotides, the CDR3 is TGCGCCAGCAGCGCGCCTCTCAGGGGTACCGGGGAGCTGTTTTTT. Residues: CASSAPLRGTGELFF.

The genes are TRBV5-1 and TRBJ1-3; tentative D call: TRBD1 (6 bases). The CDR3 totals 15 residues. Germline loops: CDR1 SGHRS, CDR2 YFSETQ. V was shortened by 4 bases and J by 2 bases, with 13 bases between the two germline ends. The CDR3 DNA is TGCGCCAGCAGCCTAGACAGGCCTACTGGAAACACCATATATTTT. This translates into CASSLDRPTGNTIYF.